This T cell receptor beta chain was obtained from a study of tissue T cells after allogeneic stem cell transplantation. Comments on this clone: No antigen is known for it. The germline and genes are mouse ones. The read gets to within 1 residue of the CDR3 end, and the germline J gene fills in the rest.

Time point of the sample: mouse harvest day 7 after allogeneic transplant. Mouse grafts combined 10^7 T-cell-depleted bone marrow cells with 10^6 splenic CD5+ T cells. Study conclusions and caveats: Some tissue clones might be persisting host cells; their alloreactivity or antigen specificity was not determined.

Assay used: immunoSEQ multiplex PCR; TCRdb lists only in-frame clones, some missing. The table records roughly 5,300 clones, roughly 49% of them present only once. Germline V gives CDR1 NNHDY, CDR2 SYVADS. The CDR3 has 12 residues. The ends were cut back, 2 bases at V and 5 bases at J, with 5 bases in the middle. Sequenced sample: gut tissue. J is TRBJ2-1 and V is TRBV13-3; D unresolved. This TCR derives from a female BALB/c mouse given C57BL/6 T cells with graft-versus-host disease after an allogeneic hematopoietic cell transplant. The CDR3 DNA, read in part, is TGTGCCAGCAGTGACACAGATGCTGAGCAGTTC. Amino acid sequence: CASSDTDAEQF. The CDR3, in full, reads CASSDTDAEQFF.